This T cell receptor beta chain was documented in a study of CD8 T cells in Susac syndrome. CDR3 length: 17 residues. V was pared by 2 bases and J by 7 bases, with 20 bases between. Germline CDR1 ENHRY, CDR2 SYGVKD. Random hexamers were used to reverse transcribe 0.5 to 1 ug of RNA. Amplification of TCR beta CDR3 by immunoSEQ multiplex PCR spanned 54 Vbeta and 13 Jbeta. From the immunoSEQ multiplex PCR reads, TCRdb called clonotypes with MiXCR, one entry per CDR3 protein. The table records about 400,000 distinct CDR3 sequences, around 85% of them present only once. The multiple sclerosis control group was made up of treatment-naive patients with stable or active relapsing-remitting disease.

Specimen: CD8+ T cells from PBMCs. The chain links TRBV10-3 to TRBJ2-2, with D tentatively TRBD2 (7 bases). The clonotype was recovered from a human donor with multiple sclerosis. Here the CDR3 DNA reads TGTGCCATCAGTGAGATTGTAGGGGGAGGGCCTAACGGGGAGCTGTTTTTT. Amino acid sequence: CAISEIVGGGPNGELFF.